This entry features one T cell receptor beta chain sequence. The sample belongs to a study of cytomegalovirus exposure and HLA in healthy donors. Study context: Earlier findings included approximately 120 million unique TCR beta sequences obtained from 180 million or so T cells.

The PCR employed 60 Vbeta primers together with 13 Jbeta primers. Measured with immunoSEQ multiplex PCR; TCRdb has only the in-frame clones, and not every one. The table shows 180,000 or so clones, with 80% occurring only once. Trimming stripped 6 bases from V and 0 bases from J, with 14 bases between. The CDR3 consists of 15 residues. Per the germline V gene, CDR1 is MNHEY and CDR2 is SVGAGI. This TCR was recovered from a girl aged 10 to 17 in good health and CMV-seropositive. Specimen: PBMCs. This chain uses TRBV6-5 with TRBJ1-2; D remains unclear. Here the CDR3 DNA reads TGTGCCAGCAGCCTCCTTCAGAATGCTAACTATGGCTACACCTTC. Translated: CASSLLQNANYGYTF.